These 17 T cell receptor beta chains were sequenced from one sample in a study of CD8+ T cells in alopecia areata. RNA extraction was followed by reverse transcription into cDNA, which acted as the sequencing template. This table comes from immunoSEQ multiplex PCR, and its TCRdb copy is limited to in-frame clones, with some not included. The repertoire has 120,000 to 150,000 clones, about three fifths of them found once; the top ten carry 35% to 40%. Source material: CD8+ T cells sorted from blood. The receptors originated from a human donor in good health.

The V gene is TRBV9, the J gene TRBJ2-2, with TRBD1 matching over 7 bases. This CDR3 has 15 amino acids. With 3 bases clipped from V and 6 bases from J, the junction kept 8 bases outside the gene matches. CDR1 and CDR2 from the germline V gene are SGDLS and YYNGEE. CDR3 residues: CASSDFGQGAGELFF. The CDR3, as DNA: TGTGCCAGCAGCGATTTCGGCCAGGGGGCCGGGGAGCTGTTTTTT.

The chain recombines TRBV6-1 with TRBJ2-7; tentatively, D is TRBD2 (6 bases). This CDR3 contains 11 residues. From germline, CDR1 is MNHNS and CDR2 SASEGT. V lost 11 bases and J lost 0, with 8 bases in between. CDR3 region: CAHGGSYEQYF. CDR3 bases: TGTGCCCACGGGGGCTCCTACGAGCAGTACTTC.

The chain carries TRBV4-1 and TRBJ2-3; D gene ambiguous. The V and J ends lost 5 bases and 4 bases respectively, with 16 bases between them. The CDR3 sequence is 15 residues long. Germline V lookup: CDR1 MGHRA, CDR2 YSYEKL. The CDR3 here is CASSGTQSLSDTQYF. The CDR3 nucleotides are TGCGCCAGCAGCGGAACTCAATCGTTGTCAGATACGCAGTATTTT.

This clone was seen many times. The junction departs from the called germline gene at one end, perhaps through a read error. At the DNA level, this CDR3 is encoded by other sequences in the same sample as well. The rearrangement uses TRBV6-5 and TRBJ2-1; D is perhaps TRBD1 or TRBD2 (6 bases each). The germline V gene encodes CDR1 MNHEY and CDR2 SVGAGI. This CDR3 contains 13 residues. The CDR3 coding sequence is TGCGCCAGCACGGGGGCCGCCTACAATGAGCAGTTCTTC. This encodes CASTGAAYNEQFF.

This clone was seen more than once but under ten times. This chain links TRBV12-5 with TRBJ2-7; 8 nucleotides line up with TRBD1. J was trimmed by 5 bases and V by 0 bases; bases with no gene match: 6. CDR3 size: 15 residues. Germline V CDR1 and CDR2: LGHNT, FRNRAP. CDR3 sequence reads: CASGLVVTGEDEQYF. CDR3 DNA: TGTGCTAGTGGTTTGGTAGTGACAGGGGAGGACGAGCAGTACTTC. The full variable domain, with the rest looked up from reference TRBV12-5 and TRBJ2-7, is DARVTQTPRHKVTEMGQEVTMRCQPILGHNTVFWYRQTMMQGLELLAYFRNRAPLDDSGMPKDRFSAEMPDATLATLKIQPSEPRDSAVYFCASGLVVTGEDEQYFGPGTRLTVT.

The rearrangement uses TRBV27 and TRBJ2-7; possibly TRBD2 for D (7 bases). Germline lookup yields CDR1 MNHEY and CDR2 SMNVEV (reference sequence). V gave up 0 bases and J gave up 2 bases, with 11 bases separating them. This CDR3 region has 15 residues. CDR3 protein: CASSLSWRGPYEQYF. The DNA for the CDR3 is TGTGCCAGCAGTTTATCGTGGCGGGGGCCCTACGAGCAGTACTTC.

The genes are TRBV9 and TRBJ1-5; 7 nucleotides agree with TRBD1. This CDR3 comprises 13 residues. After removal of 7 bases from V and 2 bases from J, the junction contained 3 bases not matched to a gene. The germline gives CDR1 SGDLS, CDR2 YYNGEE. CDR3 in amino acids: CASGDRGNQPQHF. In DNA, the CDR3 is TGTGCCAGCGGCGACAGGGGCAATCAGCCCCAGCATTTT. Filled out from reference TRBV9 and TRBJ1-5, the complete variable domain reads DSGVTQTPKHLITATGQRVTLRCSPRSGDLSVYWYQQSLDQGLQFLIQYYNGEERAKGNILERFSAQQFPDLHSELNLSSLELGDSALYFCASGDRGNQPQHFGDGTRLSIL.

V usage is TRBV2 and J usage is TRBJ1-1; TRBD1 matches at 7 bases. The CDR3 extends over 14 amino acids. With V trimmed by 6 bases and J by 8 bases, 12 bases remained unmatched. Germline CDR1 SNHLY, CDR2 FYNNEI. Here the CDR3 DNA reads TGTGCCAGCAGCGGTTATACAGGGGACTCCGAAGCTTTCTTT. Protein sequence: CASSGYTGDSEAFF. Combining the CDR3 with reference TRBV2 and TRBJ1-1 gives the whole variable domain EPEVTQTPSHQVTQMGQEVILRCVPISNHLYFYWYRQILGQKVEFLVSFYNNEISEKSEIFDDQFSVERPDGSNFTLKIRSTKLEDSAMYFCASSGYTGDSEAFFGQGTRLTVV.

On this clone: Other DNA sequences in this sample translate to the same CDR3. The chain joins TRBV4-2 to TRBJ2-1; D unresolved. Germline V gene lookup returns CDR1 LGHNA and CDR2 YNFKEQ. V lost 0 bases and J lost 1, with 10 bases in between. The CDR3 is 16 residues long. The CDR3 DNA follows: TGTGCCAGCAGCCAAGATCTGGGCGGTTCCTACAATGAGCAGTTCTTC. Translated: CASSQDLGGSYNEQFF.

This chain links TRBV6-1 with TRBJ2-5, with 8 bases that match TRBD2. Germline loops: CDR1 MNHNS, CDR2 SASEGT. CDR3 length: 15 amino acids. J was trimmed by 5 bases and V by 8 bases; bases with no gene match: 13. The CDR3 spells CASGLDSGSGETQYF. The CDR3 DNA follows: TGTGCCAGCGGGTTAGACAGCGGGAGTGGGGAGACCCAGTACTTC.

The gene calls are TRBV29-1 and TRBJ2-1; no firm D call. The CDR3 runs 14 residues. CDR1 SQVTM and CDR2 ANQGSEA come from the germline V gene. V was pared by 4 bases and J by 0 bases, with 10 bases between. The CDR3 here is CSVAPLTSYNEQFF. The CDR3 DNA sequence: TGCAGCGTTGCACCTCTAACCTCCTACAATGAGCAGTTCTTC.

The chain employs TRBV2 and TRBJ2-1; D not resolved. Trimming took off 7 bases at V and 10 bases at J, with 17 bases between the two ends. This CDR3 spans 13 amino acids. CDR1 SNHLY and CDR2 FYNNEI come from the germline V gene. The CDR3 bases are TGTGCCAGCATCCCGTACGTCATAGGCGAGCAGTTCTTC. Translated: CASIPYVIGEQFF.

The rearrangement joins TRBV5-6 to TRBJ2-2; the D gene is possibly TRBD2 (6 bases). From germline, CDR1 is SGHDT and CDR2 YYEEEE. V dropped 4 bases and J dropped 6 bases, with 16 bases sitting between them. The CDR3 is made up of 15 amino acids. The CDR3 loop reads CASSEPRLVSGELFF. The DNA for the CDR3 is TGTGCCAGCAGCGAACCCCGACTAGTCTCCGGGGAGCTGTTTTTT.

This clone was observed a single time. The rearrangement joins TRBV29-1 to TRBJ1-5; TRBD1 might be the D (6 bases). CDR1 and CDR2 from the germline V gene are SQVTM and ANQGSEA. The CDR3 extends over 16 amino acids. V lost 3 bases and J lost 6, with 21 bases in between. DNA for the CDR3: TGCAGCGTTGAGGTAGGGGACAACGAGAAAGGTCAGCCCCAGCATTTT. This translates into CSVEVGDNEKGQPQHF.

In this sample, this clone turned up a few times. The chain carries TRBV5-6 and TRBJ1-1; possible D gene TRBD1, 6 bases. Germline V gene sequence: CDR1 SGHDT, CDR2 YYEEEE. CDR3 length: 12 residues. V lost 2 bases and J lost 8, with 10 bases in between. CDR3 sequence reads: CASSFSGAEAFF. DNA of the CDR3: TGTGCCAGCAGCTTCTCAGGGGCCGAAGCTTTCTTT.

The chain couples TRBV5-1 to TRBJ2-7, with 13 bases lining up with TRBD2. The CDR3 consists of 15 residues. Germline trimming cut 4 bases from V and 6 bases from J; bases unmatched to any gene: 7. CDR1 is SGHRS, CDR2 YFSETQ, per germline. The CDR3 DNA is TGCGCCAGCAGCCCACCGGGACTAGCGGGACGCGAGCAGTACTTC. As protein: CASSPPGLAGREQYF.

The chain has TRBV25-1 and TRBJ2-1, with a possible D match to TRBD1 (6 bases). V shed 3 bases and J shed 10 bases, with 7 bases lying between them. The CDR3 totals 11 residues. Germline loops: CDR1 MGHDK, CDR2 SYGVNS. CDR3 in DNA: TGTGCCAGCAGTGACGGGACAGAGCAGTTCTTC. Translated, it gives CASSDGTEQFF.